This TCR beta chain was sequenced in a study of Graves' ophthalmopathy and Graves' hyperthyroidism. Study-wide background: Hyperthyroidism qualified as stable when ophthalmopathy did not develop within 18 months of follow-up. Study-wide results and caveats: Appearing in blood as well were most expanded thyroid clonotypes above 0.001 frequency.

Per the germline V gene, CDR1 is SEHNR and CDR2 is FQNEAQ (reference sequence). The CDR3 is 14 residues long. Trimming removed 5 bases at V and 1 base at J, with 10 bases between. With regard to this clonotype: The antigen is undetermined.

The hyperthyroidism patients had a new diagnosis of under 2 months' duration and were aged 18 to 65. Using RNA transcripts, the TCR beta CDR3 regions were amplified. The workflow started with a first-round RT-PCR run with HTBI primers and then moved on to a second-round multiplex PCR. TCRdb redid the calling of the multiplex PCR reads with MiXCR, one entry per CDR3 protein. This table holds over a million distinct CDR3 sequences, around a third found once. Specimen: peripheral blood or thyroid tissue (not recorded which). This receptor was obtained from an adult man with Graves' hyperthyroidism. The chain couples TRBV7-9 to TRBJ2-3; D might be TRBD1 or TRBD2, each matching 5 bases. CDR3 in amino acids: CASSLRDGTDTQYF. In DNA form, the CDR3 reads TGTGCCAGCAGCCTACGGGACGGCACAGATACGCAGTATTTT. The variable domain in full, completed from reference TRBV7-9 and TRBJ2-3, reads DTGVSQNPRHKITKRGQNVTFRCDPISEHNRLYWYRQTLGQGPEFLTYFQNEAQLEKSRLLSDRFSAERPKGSFSTLEIQRTEQGDSAMYLCASSLRDGTDTQYFGPGTRLTVL.